These 27 T cell receptor beta chains were sequenced from one sample in a study of T cell responses to AZD1222 COVID-19 vaccine. Produced via immunoSEQ multiplex PCR; TCRdb's table is partial and in-frame only. The data contain 250,000 to 300,000 clones, around 93% of them singletons. The sample consisted of peripheral blood, taken 28 days after the second AZD1222 dose. The receptors were sampled from an adult who received the AZD1222 COVID-19 vaccine.

The V and J genes are TRBV5-1 and TRBJ2-5; TRBD2 agrees at 14 bases. The CDR3 length is 15 residues. J gave up 5 bases and V 5 bases, and 5 bases lay outside the gene matches. Looked up from germline, CDR1 is SGHRS and CDR2 is YFSETQ. CDR3 region: CASRARLAGGETQYF. In nucleotides, the CDR3 is TGCGCCAGCAGGGCCCGACTAGCGGGAGGGGAGACCCAGTACTTC.

The chain links TRBV5-6 to TRBJ1-2; D remains unclear. The germline CDR1 and CDR2 sequences are SGHDT and YYEEEE. This CDR3 is 12 amino acids long. V lost 1 base, J lost 7 bases, and 8 bases lay in between. The CDR3 DNA reads TGTGCCAGCAGCTTGAGGGCGGGTGGCTACACCTTC. Encoded protein: CASSLRAGGYTF.

The table lists this clone with a count of one. The chain uses TRBV10-2 and TRBJ2-5; TRBD1 might be the D (7 bases). The CDR3 extends over 14 amino acids. Germline-derived CDR1 and CDR2 are WSHSY and SAAADI. V was trimmed by 7 bases and J by 7 bases, leaving 19 bases between them. The CDR3 reads CASTPAGQGGTQYF. The CDR3 DNA is TGCGCCAGCACCCCCGCGGGTCAGGGGGGGACCCAGTACTTC.

This clone was detected a few times. The chain employs TRBV7-3 and TRBJ2-7; D is ambiguous. V was cut by 5 bases and J by 3 bases, with 11 bases left in between. CDR3 size: 13 residues. CDR1 and CDR2 (germline): SGHTA, FQGTGA. CDR3 in amino acids: CASSPEDGYEQYF. CDR3 bases: TGTGCCAGCAGCCCAGAGGACGGCTACGAGCAGTACTTC.

The J gene is TRBJ1-3, the V gene TRBV6-6, with 8 bases fitting TRBD1. Germline-derived CDR1 and CDR2 are MNHNY and SVGAGI (reference sequence). The ends lost 6 bases at V and 0 bases at J; junction bases unmatched: 4. The CDR3 loop spans 15 amino acids. In DNA form, the CDR3 reads TGTGCCAGCAGCCAGGACAGGGTCTCTGGAAACACCATATATTTT. Translating gives CASSQDRVSGNTIYF.

This chain connects TRBV29-1 to TRBJ1-3; D gene ambiguous. This CDR3 contains 10 residues. CDR1 is SQVTM, CDR2 ANQGSEA, per germline. V dropped 3 bases and J dropped 7 bases, with 4 bases sitting between them. The CDR3 reads CSVEDNTIYF. Here the CDR3 DNA reads TGCAGCGTTGAGGATAACACCATATATTTT.

The chain recombines TRBV7-9 with TRBJ2-1, with 7 bases fitting TRBD2. This CDR3 region has 12 residues. V was pared by 8 bases and J by 10 bases, with 8 bases of the junction left unmatched. Germline lookup yields CDR1 SEHNR and CDR2 FQNEAQ (reference sequence). The CDR3 sequence: CASGGGTREQFF. The CDR3, as DNA: TGTGCCAGCGGGGGGGGAACACGCGAGCAGTTCTTC.

This rearrangement joins TRBV24-1 to TRBJ2-1, with 10 bases lining up with TRBD2. Trimming at V came to 10 bases and at J to 7 bases, leaving 15 bases not matched to a gene. Germline CDR1 KGHDR, CDR2 SFDVKD. The CDR3 is 16 amino acids. The DNA for the CDR3 is TGTGCCACGGCCCCCGCGACAGCGGGAGGGGGGAATGAGCAGTTCTTC. This codes for CATAPATAGGGNEQFF.

Here the CDR3 reads CASSVGRTGNTEAFF. In DNA, the CDR3 is TGTGCCAGCAGTGTGGGGAGGACAGGAAACACTGAAGCTTTCTTT. The V gene is TRBV2, the J gene TRBJ1-1, with 7 bases matching TRBD1. Per the germline V gene, CDR1 is SNHLY and CDR2 is FYNNEI. The CDR3 runs to 15 residues. V gave up 4 bases and J gave up 2 bases; unmatched junction bases: 7.

This sequence joins TRBV11-3 and TRBJ2-1; 7 positions agree with TRBD1. The CDR3 has 15 residues. Trimming at V came to 0 bases and at J to 6 bases, leaving 5 bases not matched to a gene. Germline loops: CDR1 SGHNT, CDR2 YENEEA. The CDR3 is CASSLDFAGGNEQFF. The CDR3 nucleotides read TGTGCCAGCAGCTTAGATTTTGCAGGGGGCAATGAGCAGTTCTTC.

The genes are TRBV7-9 and TRBJ2-6; possible D gene TRBD1, 5 bases. The CDR3 is 15 residues long. CDR1 is SEHNR, CDR2 FQNEAQ, per germline (reference sequence). The V end was cut by 5 bases, the J end by 2 bases, with 10 bases between. The CDR3 reads CASSPPGTGANVLTF. CDR3 in DNA: TGTGCCAGCAGCCCCCCAGGGACTGGGGCCAACGTCCTGACTTTC. Full variable domain (missing parts from reference TRBV7-9 and TRBJ2-6): DTGVSQNPRHKITKRGQNVTFRCDPISEHNRLYWYRQTLGQGPEFLTYFQNEAQLEKSRLLSDRFSAERPKGSFSTLEIQRTEQGDSAMYLCASSPPGTGANVLTFGAGSRLTVL.

Remarks on this clone: Other nucleotide sequences in the sample specify the same CDR3. The rearrangement links TRBV3-1 (or the pseudogene TRBV3-2) to TRBJ1-1, with D hard to call. Trimming removed 1 base at V and 2 bases at J, with 5 bases between. The germline CDR1 and CDR2 sequences are LGHDT and YNNKEL (reference sequence). The CDR3 sequence is 13 residues long. The CDR3 reads CASSQGENTEAFF. DNA for the CDR3: TGTGCCAGCAGCCAAGGAGAAAACACTGAAGCTTTCTTT.

The rearrangement joins TRBV9 to TRBJ1-1, with D possibly matching TRBD1 (5 bases). The CDR3 is made up of 15 amino acids. The V and J ends lost 0 bases and 0 bases respectively, with 9 bases between them. Per the germline V gene, CDR1 is SGDLS and CDR2 is YYNGEE. CDR3 DNA sequence: TGTGCCAGCAGCGTAGGAGGGACCCTGAACACTGAAGCTTTCTTT. Its translation: CASSVGGTLNTEAFF.

The table lists this clone with a few counts. The V call is TRBV11-2, the J call TRBJ2-1; 7 bases agree with TRBD2. CDR1 is SGHAT, CDR2 FQNNGV, per germline. The CDR3 spans 14 residues. Germline trimming cut 1 base from V and 7 bases from J; bases unmatched to any gene: 4. The CDR3 sequence: CASSLALARNEQFF. The CDR3 nucleotides are TGTGCCAGCAGCTTAGCACTAGCGAGGAATGAGCAGTTCTTC.

The V gene is TRBV4-1, the J gene TRBJ2-1; 7 nucleotides match TRBD2. The V segment lost 3 bases and the J segment 7 bases; nucleotides outside the gene matches: 12. Per the germline V gene, CDR1 is MGHRA and CDR2 is YSYEKL. The CDR3 consists of 16 residues. The CDR3 spells CASSHMLAERRNEQFF. The CDR3 region has the DNA TGCGCCAGCAGCCACATGCTAGCGGAAAGACGGAATGAGCAGTTCTTC.

A few counts support this clone. The J gene is TRBJ1-1, the V gene TRBV9; D ambiguous. The germline V gene encodes CDR1 SGDLS and CDR2 YYNGEE. This CDR3 contains 14 residues. Trimming cost V 4 bases and J 1 base, with 11 bases left between them. CDR3 bases: TGTGCCAGCAGCCAGTGGCCAAAGAACACTGAAGCTTTCTTT. Its translation is CASSQWPKNTEAFF.

V is TRBV19 and J is TRBJ2-3, with 13 bases that match TRBD2. Unmatched junction bases numbered 6, after V lost 1 base and J lost 8 bases. CDR3 length equals 16 residues. Per germline, CDR1 LNHDA and CDR2 SQIVND (reference sequence). The CDR3 reads CASSIGLAGGRGTQYF. CDR3 DNA sequence: TGTGCCAGTAGTATAGGACTAGCGGGAGGACGGGGTACGCAGTATTTT.

The chain carries TRBV5-1 and TRBJ1-3; D unclear. The germline V gene encodes CDR1 SGHRS and CDR2 YFSETQ. The V end lost 5 bases, the J end lost 0 bases, and 9 bases lay between the germline ends. The CDR3 is 14 residues long. The CDR3 region has the DNA TGCGCCAGCAGACTGGCCATCTCTGGAAACACCATATATTTT. Residues: CASRLAISGNTIYF.

This clone was recorded once. A read error may account for a junction end that differs from germline. J is TRBJ2-5 and V is TRBV5-6, with D perhaps TRBD1 (5 bases). Germline CDR1 and CDR2: SGHDT and YYEEEE. The CDR3 extends over 11 amino acids. The CDR3 DNA sequence: TGTGCCAGCAGCTTGGAGACAGTCCTTGACTTC. Translation gives CASSLETVLDF.

This chain joins TRBV7-9 and TRBJ2-6; maybe TRBD2 (5 bases). The CDR3 extends over 17 amino acids. Germline V gives CDR1 SEHNR, CDR2 FQNEAQ (reference sequence). Trimming pared 5 bases from V and 1 base from J, leaving 15 bases between. CDR3 in DNA: TGTGCCAGCAGCCTAGACGGGATCAGATCTGGGGCCAACGTCCTGACTTTC. This translates into CASSLDGIRSGANVLTF.

This chain joins TRBV5-1 and TRBJ2-1, with unresolved D. Germline V gene lookup returns CDR1 SGHRS and CDR2 YFSETQ. CDR3 size: 12 residues. Trimming took off 0 bases at V and 7 bases at J, with 5 bases between the two ends. CDR3 coding DNA: TGCGCCAGCAGCTTGGCTTGGAATGAGCAGTTCTTC. Translating gives CASSLAWNEQFF.

The V and J genes are TRBV3-1 (or the pseudogene TRBV3-2) and TRBJ1-1; 12 positions match TRBD1. The CDR3 has 16 amino acids. The V gene end was trimmed by 5 bases and the J gene end by 3 bases; junction bases not matched to a gene: 7. Germline V CDR1 and CDR2: LGHDT, YNNKEL (reference sequence). The CDR3 coding sequence is TGTGCCAGCAGCAGCGGGACAGGGGGCTTTGACACTGAAGCTTTCTTT. Translation gives CASSSGTGGFDTEAFF.

The chain has TRBV28 and TRBJ1-2; perhaps TRBD1 as D (5 bases). V was pared by 3 bases and J by 5 bases, with 10 bases between. This CDR3 is 13 amino acids long. CDR1 and CDR2 (germline): MDHEN, SYDVKM. The DNA for the CDR3 is TGTGCCAGCAGTTTGGGGGGGAAATATGGCTACACCTTC. Translation: CASSLGGKYGYTF.

This chain connects TRBV28 to TRBJ2-7; the D gene is possibly TRBD1 (5 bases). Germline loops: CDR1 MDHEN, CDR2 SYDVKM. V gave up 5 bases and J gave up 2 bases, with 13 bases separating them. The CDR3 totals 14 residues. The CDR3 coding sequence is TGTGCCAGCAGTGGTGGGTCAGGGCCCTACGAGCAGTACTTC. Encoded protein: CASSGGSGPYEQYF.

In the case of this clone: The sample holds other DNA sequences that translate to the same CDR3. This chain joins TRBV12-3 or TRBV12-4 and TRBJ1-2, with D unclear. Trimming pared 3 bases from V and 3 bases from J, leaving 8 bases between. The CDR3 loop spans 13 amino acids. CDR3 in amino acids: CASSLGSHYGYTF. The CDR3 region has the DNA TGTGCCAGCAGTTTGGGCAGCCACTATGGCTACACCTTC.

The V call is TRBV7-9, the J call TRBJ1-1; D is unclear. This CDR3 comprises 14 residues. The V end lost 3 bases, the J end lost 1 base, and 9 bases lay between the germline ends. Germline V gives CDR1 SEHNR, CDR2 FQNEAQ (reference sequence). The DNA of the CDR3 is TGTGCCAGCAGCTTGACCCCAGAGAACACTGAAGCTTTCTTT. Encoded protein: CASSLTPENTEAFF. The full variable domain, in which reference TRBV7-9 and TRBJ1-1 provide the parts outside the CDR3, is DTGVSQNPRHKITKRGQNVTFRCDPISEHNRLYWYRQTLGQGPEFLTYFQNEAQLEKSRLLSDRFSAERPKGSFSTLEIQRTEQGDSAMYLCASSLTPENTEAFFGQGTRLTVV.

The chain links TRBV20-1 to TRBJ2-7; D uncertain. Trimming pared 4 bases from V and 5 bases from J, leaving 9 bases between. CDR1 DFQATT and CDR2 SNEGSKA come from the germline V gene (reference sequence). The CDR3 spans 11 residues. The CDR3 DNA reads TGCAGTGCTAAAAAAGGGAACGAGCAGTACTTC. Translated: CSAKKGNEQYF.